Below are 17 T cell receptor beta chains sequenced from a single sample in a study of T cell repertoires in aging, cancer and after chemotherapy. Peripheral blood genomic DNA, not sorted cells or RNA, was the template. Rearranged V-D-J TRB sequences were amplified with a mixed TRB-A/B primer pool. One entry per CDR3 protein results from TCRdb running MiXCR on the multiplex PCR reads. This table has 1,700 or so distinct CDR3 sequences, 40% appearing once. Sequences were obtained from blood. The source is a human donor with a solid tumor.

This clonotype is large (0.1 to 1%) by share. The chain's CDR3 is CSVEEQGFYGYTF. DNA for the CDR3: TGCAGCGTTGAAGAACAGGGGTTCTATGGCTACACCTTC. V usage is TRBV29-1 and J usage is TRBJ1-2; 7 bases are a match to TRBD1. The J segment lost 4 bases and the V segment lost 0 bases, leaving 2 bases of the junction unmatched. CDR1 and CDR2 (germline): SQVTM, ANQGSEA. The CDR3 totals 13 residues.

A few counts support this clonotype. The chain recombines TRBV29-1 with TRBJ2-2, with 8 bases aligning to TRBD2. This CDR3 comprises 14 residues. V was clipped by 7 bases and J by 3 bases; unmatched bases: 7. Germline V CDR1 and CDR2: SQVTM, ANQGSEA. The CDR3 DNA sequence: TGCAGCGCCAACAAGGGACTAGACACCGGGGAGCTGTTTTTT. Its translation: CSANKGLDTGELFF.

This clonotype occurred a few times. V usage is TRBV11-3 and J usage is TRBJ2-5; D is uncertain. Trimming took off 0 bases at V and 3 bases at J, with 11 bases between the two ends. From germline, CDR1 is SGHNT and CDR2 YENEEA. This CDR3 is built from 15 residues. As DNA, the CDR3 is TGTGCCAGCAGCTTAGATCAAGGGTTGGAAGAGACCCAGTACTTC. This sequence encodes CASSLDQGLEETQYF.

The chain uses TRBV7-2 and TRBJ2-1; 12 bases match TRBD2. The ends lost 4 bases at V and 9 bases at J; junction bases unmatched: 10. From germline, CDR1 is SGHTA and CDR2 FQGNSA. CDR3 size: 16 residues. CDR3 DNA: TGTGCCAGCAGCTCTACCCTAGCGGGGGGGGTGAGTGAGCAGTTCTTC. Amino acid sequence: CASSSTLAGGVSEQFF. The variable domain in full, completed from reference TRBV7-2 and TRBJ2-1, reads GAGVSQSPSNKVTEKGKDVELRCDPISGHTALYWYRQSLGQGLEFLIYFQGNSAPDKSGLPSDRFSAERTGGSVSTLTIQRTQQEDSAVYLCASSSTLAGGVSEQFFGPGTRLTVL.

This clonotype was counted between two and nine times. The CDR3 nucleotides read TGTGCCAGCAGTTTGTATAGGCAGTCTAGCACAGATACGCAGTATTTT. Its translation: CASSLYRQSSTDTQYF. The gene calls are TRBV28 and TRBJ2-3; D gene uncertain. CDR1 is MDHEN and CDR2 is SYDVKM in the germline V gene. The CDR3 loop spans 16 amino acids. V lost 3 bases to trimming and J lost 0 bases, with 13 bases between them. Combining the CDR3 with reference TRBV28 and TRBJ2-3 gives the whole variable domain DVKVTQSSRYLVKRTGEKVFLECVQDMDHENMFWYRQDPGLGLRLIYFSYDVKMKEKGDIPEGYSVSREKKERFSLILESASTNQTSMYLCASSLYRQSSTDTQYFGPGTRLTVL.

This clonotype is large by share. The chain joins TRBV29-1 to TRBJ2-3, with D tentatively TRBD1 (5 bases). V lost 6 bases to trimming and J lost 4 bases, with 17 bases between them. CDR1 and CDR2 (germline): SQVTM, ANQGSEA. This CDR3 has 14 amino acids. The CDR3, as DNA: TGCAGCGTGGCAGACAGCCCGGGCGCAGATACGCAGTATTTT. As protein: CSVADSPGADTQYF.

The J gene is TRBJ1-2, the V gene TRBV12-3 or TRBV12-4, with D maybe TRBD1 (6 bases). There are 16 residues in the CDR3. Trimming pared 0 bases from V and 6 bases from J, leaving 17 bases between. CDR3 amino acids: CASSLALVQGKDGYTF. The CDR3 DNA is TGTGCCAGCAGTTTAGCGCTGGTACAGGGTAAGGATGGCTACACCTTC.

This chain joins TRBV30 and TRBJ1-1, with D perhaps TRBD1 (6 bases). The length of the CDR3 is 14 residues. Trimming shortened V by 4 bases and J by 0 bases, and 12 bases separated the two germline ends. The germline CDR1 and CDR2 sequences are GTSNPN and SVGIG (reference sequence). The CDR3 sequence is CAWTGALMNTEAFF. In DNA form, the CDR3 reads TGTGCCTGGACAGGGGCTCTCATGAACACTGAAGCTTTCTTT. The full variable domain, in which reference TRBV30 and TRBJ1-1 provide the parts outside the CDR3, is SQTIHQWPATLVQPVGSPLSLECTVEGTSNPNLYWYRQAAGRGLQLLFYSVGIGQISSEVPQNLSASRPQDRQFILSSKKLLLSDSGFYLCAWTGALMNTEAFFGQGTRLTVV.

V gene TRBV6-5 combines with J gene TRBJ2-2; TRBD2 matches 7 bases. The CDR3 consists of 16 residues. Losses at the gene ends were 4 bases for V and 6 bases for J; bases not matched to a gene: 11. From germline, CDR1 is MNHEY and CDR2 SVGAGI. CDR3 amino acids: CASSSGEGVGAGELFF. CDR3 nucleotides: TGTGCCAGCAGTTCGGGGGAGGGCGTCGGGGCCGGGGAGCTGTTTTTT.

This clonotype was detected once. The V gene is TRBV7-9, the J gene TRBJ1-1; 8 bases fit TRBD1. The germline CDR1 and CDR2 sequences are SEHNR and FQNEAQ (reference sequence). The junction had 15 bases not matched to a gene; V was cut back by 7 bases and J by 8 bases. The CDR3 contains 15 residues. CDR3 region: CASTHGAGGPSEAFF. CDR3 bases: TGTGCCAGCACCCACGGAGCAGGGGGCCCTTCGGAAGCTTTCTTT.

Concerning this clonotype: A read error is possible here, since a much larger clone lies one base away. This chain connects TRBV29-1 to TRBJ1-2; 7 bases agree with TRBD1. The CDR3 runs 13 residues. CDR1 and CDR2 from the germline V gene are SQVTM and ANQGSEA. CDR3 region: CSVEEQGFYCYTF. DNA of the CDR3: TGCAGCGTTGAAGAACAGGGGTTCTATTGCTACACCTTC.

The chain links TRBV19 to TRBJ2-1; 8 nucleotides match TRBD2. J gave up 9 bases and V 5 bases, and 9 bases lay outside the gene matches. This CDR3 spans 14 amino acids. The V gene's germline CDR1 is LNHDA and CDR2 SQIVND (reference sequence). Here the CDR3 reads CASSPDSGEGEQFF. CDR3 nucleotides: TGTGCCAGTAGTCCCGATAGCGGGGAAGGTGAGCAGTTCTTC.

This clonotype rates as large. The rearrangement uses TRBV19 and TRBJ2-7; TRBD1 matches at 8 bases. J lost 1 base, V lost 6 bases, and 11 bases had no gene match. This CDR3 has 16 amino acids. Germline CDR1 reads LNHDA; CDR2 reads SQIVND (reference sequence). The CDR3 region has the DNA TGTGCCAGTAGGCCCACCGGGACAGGCGTTTCCTACGAGCAGTACTTC. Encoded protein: CASRPTGTGVSYEQYF.

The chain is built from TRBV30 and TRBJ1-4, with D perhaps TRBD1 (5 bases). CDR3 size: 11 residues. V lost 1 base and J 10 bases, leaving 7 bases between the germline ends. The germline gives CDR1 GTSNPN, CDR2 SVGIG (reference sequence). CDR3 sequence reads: CAWSAGRKLFF. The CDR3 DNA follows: TGTGCCTGGAGTGCGGGGCGAAAACTGTTTTTT.

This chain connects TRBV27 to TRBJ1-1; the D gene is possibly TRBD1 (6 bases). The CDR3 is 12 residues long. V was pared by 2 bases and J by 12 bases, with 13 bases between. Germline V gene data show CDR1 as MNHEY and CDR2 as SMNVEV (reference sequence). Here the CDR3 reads CASSLRAGEPFF. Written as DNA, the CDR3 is TGTGCCAGCAGTTTAAGGGCAGGGGAGCCTTTCTTT.

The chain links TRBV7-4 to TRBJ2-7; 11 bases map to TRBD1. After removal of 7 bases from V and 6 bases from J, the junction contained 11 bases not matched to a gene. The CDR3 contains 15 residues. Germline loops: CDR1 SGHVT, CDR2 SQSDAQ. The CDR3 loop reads CASIARDRGEREQYF. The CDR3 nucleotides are TGTGCCAGCATCGCCCGGGACAGGGGGGAACGCGAGCAGTACTTC.

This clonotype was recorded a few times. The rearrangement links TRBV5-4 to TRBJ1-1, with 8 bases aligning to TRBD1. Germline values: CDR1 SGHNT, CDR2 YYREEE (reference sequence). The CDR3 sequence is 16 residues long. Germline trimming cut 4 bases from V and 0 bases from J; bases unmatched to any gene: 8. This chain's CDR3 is CASSELTGGLNTEAFF. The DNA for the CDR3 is TGTGCCAGCAGCGAACTCACAGGGGGTCTGAACACTGAAGCTTTCTTT. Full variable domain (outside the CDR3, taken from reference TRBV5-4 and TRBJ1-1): ETGVTQSPTHLIKTRGQQVTLRCSSQSGHNTVSWYQQALGQGPQFIFQYYREEENGRGNFPPRFSGLQFPNYSSELNVNALELDDSALYLCASSELTGGLNTEAFFGQGTRLTVV.